The clone carrying this T cell receptor beta chain was seen more than once but under ten times. Its antigen is not identified. The data belong to a study of T cells in Graves' hyperthyroidism and ophthalmopathy. The CDR3 contains 15 residues. After removal of 7 bases from V and 1 base from J, the junction contained 10 bases not matched to a gene. Germline V gene data show CDR1 as MNHNY and CDR2 as SVGAGI (reference sequence). Clinical symptoms, serum thyroxine and TRAb, thyroid ultrasound and orbital computed tomography were used for the diagnoses. From RNA transcripts, TCR beta CDR3 regions were amplified. Using the HTBI primer set, a first-round RT-PCR was run on the TCR CDR3. TCRdb analysed the multiplex PCR reads with MiXCR anew, one entry per CDR3 protein. This table has about 500,000 distinct CDR3 sequences, around 50% appearing once. General observations from the study: Ophthalmopathy was predicted by the model a median of roughly 6.6 months ahead of onset. Most thyroid clonotypes expanded above 0.001 were also detected in blood.

The TCR sequence derives from an adult woman with Graves' disease, either hyperthyroidism or ophthalmopathy (not recorded which). The J gene is TRBJ2-7, the V gene TRBV6-6, with 7 bases aligning to TRBD1. Sequenced input: peripheral blood or thyroid tissue (not recorded which). The CDR3 nucleotides are TGTGCCAGCAACTCTCCGGGGACAGTTTCCTACGAGCAGTACTTC. The encoded protein is CASNSPGTVSYEQYF.